Listed below are T cell receptor beta chains from one sample, sequenced in a study of T cell responses to AZD1222 COVID-19 vaccine. The assay was immunoSEQ multiplex PCR, and TCRdb's table has in-frame clones only and misses some. Of roughly 79,000 clones listed, approximately 78% are singletons. The specimen comprised peripheral blood, sampled on day 0 of AZD1222 vaccination. The receptors were gathered from an adult in good health. The CDR3 runs from the conserved cysteine through the conserved F or W. The D gene is left open where the match is weak. Clone size, where shown, is once, few, many, or a class for clones that have expanded.

V gene	D gene	clone size	J gene	CDR3 protein	CDR3 DNA
TRBV11-3	NA	NA	TRBJ2-7	CASSLDRTYEQYF	TGTGCCAGCAGCTTAGATCGGACCTACGAGCAGTACTTC
TRBV7-2	NA	NA	TRBJ1-5	CASSLVAAQGQPQHF	TGTGCCAGCAGCTTAGTTGCAGCGCAAGGGCAGCCCCAGCATTTT
TRBV14	NA	NA	TRBJ2-1	CASSQGQLSYNEQFF	TGTGCCAGCAGCCAAGGTCAGCTCTCCTACAATGAGCAGTTCTTC
TRBV7-9	NA	few	TRBJ1-1	CASSLFMNTEAFF	TGTGCCAGCAGTTTATTCATGAACACTGAAGCTTTCTTT
TRBV3-1/TRBV3-2	NA	NA	TRBJ1-1	CASSPDIVMGSEAFF	TGTGCCAGCAGCCCCGACATCGTGATGGGGTCTGAAGCTTTCTTT
TRBV6-1	TRBD1	once	TRBJ2-7	CASSEGRGTGEDEQYF	TGTGCCAGCAGTGAAGGGCGAGGGACAGGGGAGGACGAGCAGTACTTC
TRBV5-1	NA	NA	TRBJ1-2	CASSLEGYGYTF	TGCGCCAGCAGCTTGGAAGGGTATGGCTACACCTTC
TRBV6-1	TRBD1	NA	TRBJ1-2	CASSEATGGLNYGYTF	TGTGCCAGCAGTGAAGCGACAGGGGGCCTTAACTATGGCTACACCTTC
TRBV19	TRBD1	NA	TRBJ1-1	CASSMSDRVTEAFF	TGTGCCAGTAGTATGTCCGACAGGGTTACTGAAGCTTTCTTT
TRBV19	NA	NA	TRBJ2-3	CASGPTGWSTDTQYF	TGTGCCAGTGGCCCGACAGGATGGAGCACAGATACGCAGTATTTT
TRBV29-1	NA	NA	TRBJ2-5	CSHSPTGETQYF	TGCAGCCACTCCCCGACCGGGGAGACCCAGTACTTC
TRBV25-1	NA	NA	TRBJ2-1	CASSEYEGGIYNEQFF	TGTGCCAGCAGTGAATATGAGGGTGGCATATACAATGAGCAGTTCTTC
TRBV5-1	TRBD1	NA	TRBJ1-6	CASSFGQGNSPLHF	TGCGCCAGCAGCTTCGGACAGGGGAATTCACCCCTCCACTTT
TRBV19	TRBD2	NA	TRBJ2-1	CASNREEGPVSEQFF	TGTGCCAGTAATCGGGAGGAGGGGCCAGTTTCCGAGCAGTTCTTC
TRBV2	NA	NA	TRBJ2-7	CASSVNRVGQYF	TGTGCCAGCAGTGTCAACAGGGTGGGGCAGTACTTC
TRBV11-2	NA	NA	TRBJ1-1	CASSLDRNTEAFF	TGTGCCAGCAGCTTGGACAGGAACACTGAAGCTTTCTTT
TRBV4-2	NA	NA	TRBJ2-1	CASSQDRSRLRNDNEQFF	TGTGCCAGCAGCCAAGATCGTTCGCGACTTCGGAACGACAATGAGCAGTTCTTC
TRBV2	TRBD1	NA	TRBJ1-3	CGARDRENTIYF	TGTGGCGCCAGGGACAGGGAAAACACCATATATTTT
TRBV10-1	NA	NA	TRBJ2-2	CASSSRAGRTGELFF	TGCGCCAGCAGTTCTCGGGCAGGGCGAACCGGGGAGCTGTTTTTT
TRBV11-2	NA	NA	TRBJ1-2	CASSSITRSSYGYTF	TGTGCCAGCAGCTCCATCACCAGAAGCTCATATGGCTACACCTTC
TRBV28	NA	NA	TRBJ2-1	CASGTSYNEQFF	TGTGCCAGCGGGACCTCCTACAATGAGCAGTTCTTC
TRBV28	NA	few	TRBJ2-7	CASRLPGARDDEQYF	TGTGCCAGCAGGCTTCCCGGGGCGCGAGACGACGAGCAGTACTTC
TRBV18	TRBD1	NA	TRBJ1-2	CASSPSEGADYGYTF	TGTGCCAGCTCACCTTCCGAGGGGGCAGACTATGGCTACACCTTC
TRBV6-5	TRBD1	NA	TRBJ2-7	CASRTGTVYEQYF	TGTGCCAGCAGAACCGGGACAGTGTACGAGCAGTACTTC
TRBV9	NA	NA	TRBJ2-2	CASSVGPGELFF	TGTGCCAGCAGCGTGGGCCCCGGGGAGCTGTTTTTT
TRBV9	NA	NA	TRBJ2-3	CASSPRLGSTDTQYF	TGTGCCAGCAGCCCCCGACTAGGTAGCACAGATACGCAGTATTTT
TRBV5-6	NA	NA	TRBJ1-2	CASSLPGRHYGYTF	TGTGCCAGCAGCTTGCCCGGGAGACACTATGGCTACACCTTC
TRBV4-2	NA	few	TRBJ1-2	CASSQDGGKDGYTF	TGTGCCAGCAGCCAAGACGGGGGCAAAGATGGCTACACCTTC
TRBV21-1	NA	NA	TRBJ1-3	CASSKEVGETPSGNTIYF	TGTGCCAGCAGCAAAGAGGTGGGGGAGACGCCCTCTGGAAACACCATATATTTT
TRBV20-1	TRBD2	NA	TRBJ2-3	CSASRGSHSTDTQYF	TGCAGTGCTAGTCGCGGGAGCCATAGCACAGATACGCAGTATTTT
TRBV3-1/TRBV3-2	NA	few	TRBJ2-1	CASSQGKTRSSYNEQFF	TGTGCCAGCAGCCAAGGGAAAACTAGGAGCTCCTACAATGAGCAGTTCTTC
TRBV4-3	TRBD1	NA	TRBJ1-2	CASSQDPGQGGLYGYTF	TGCGCCAGCAGCCAAGATCCGGGACAGGGCGGTCTCTATGGCTACACCTTC
TRBV7-2	NA	NA	TRBJ1-6	CASSHGQINSPLHF	TGTGCCAGCAGCCATGGACAAATCAATTCACCCCTCCACTTT
TRBV5-1	NA	NA	TRBJ1-1	CASSRTGLGGTEAFF	TGCGCCAGCAGCCGTACAGGGCTTGGGGGGACTGAAGCTTTCTTT
TRBV28	NA	NA	TRBJ2-7	CASSLVRLVAYEQYF	TGTGCCAGCAGTCTCGTCAGACTGGTAGCCTACGAGCAGTACTTC
TRBV29-1	NA	once	TRBJ1-1	CSSRGGEGEAFF	TGCAGCTCCCGGGGGGGAGAGGGTGAAGCTTTCTTT
TRBV6-5	TRBD1	NA	TRBJ1-2	CASSFGQANGYTF	TGTGCCAGCAGTTTCGGACAGGCTAATGGCTACACCTTC
TRBV5-4	NA	NA	TRBJ1-2	CASSLTGNSGGYTF	TGTGCCAGCAGCTTGACAGGGAATTCGGGTGGCTACACCTTC
TRBV29-1	TRBD2	NA	TRBJ2-5	CSVEVVLAGETQYF	TGCAGCGTTGAGGTGGTACTAGCGGGAGAGACCCAGTACTTC
TRBV2	TRBD1	few	TRBJ1-5	CASSRQGAGVYSNQPQHF	TGTGCCAGCAGTCGACAGGGGGCCGGAGTTTATAGCAATCAGCCCCAGCATTTT
TRBV11-1	NA	NA	TRBJ2-5	CASSYGTLPETQYF	TGTGCCAGCAGCTATGGGACCCTCCCAGAGACCCAGTACTTC
TRBV9	TRBD2	NA	TRBJ2-5	CASSAVAGGDETQYF	TGTGCCAGCAGCGCGGTGGCGGGAGGAGATGAGACCCAGTACTTC
TRBV9	TRBD1	few	TRBJ1-5	CASSVGTGGAFQPQHF	TGTGCCAGCAGCGTAGGGACAGGGGGCGCATTTCAGCCCCAGCATTTT
TRBV7-2	NA	NA	TRBJ1-5	CASSLGTRENQPQHF	TGTGCCAGCAGCTTAGGTACAAGGGAAAATCAGCCCCAGCATTTT
TRBV11-2	TRBD1	NA	TRBJ2-7	CASSAHTGEEQYF	TGTGCCAGCAGCGCCCATACAGGGGAAGAGCAGTACTTC
TRBV10-3	TRBD1	NA	TRBJ1-2	CAISETQGADGYTF	TGTGCCATCAGTGAGACCCAGGGGGCGGATGGCTACACCTTC
TRBV5-4	TRBD1	NA	TRBJ1-1	CASSSDRETEAFF	TGTGCCAGCAGCTCAGACAGGGAGACTGAAGCTTTCTTT
TRBV6-5	TRBD2	NA	TRBJ2-7	CASSLGQDGLAGLYF	TGTGCCAGCAGCTTGGGACAGGATGGACTAGCGGGACTATACTTC
TRBV12-5	NA	NA	TRBJ2-3	CASGRDVGTHADTQYF	TGTGCTAGTGGACGGGACGTTGGGACACACGCAGATACGCAGTATTTT
TRBV7-6	TRBD1	NA	TRBJ2-2	CASSLMGQGAAGELFF	TGTGCCAGCAGCTTAATGGGACAGGGGGCCGCCGGGGAGCTGTTTTTT
TRBV5-5	NA	NA	TRBJ2-3	CASRTQGAGRVGDTQYF	TGTGCCAGCAGGACCCAAGGGGCAGGGCGCGTGGGAGATACGCAGTATTTT
TRBV18	NA	few	TRBJ2-1	CASSPRQGWDEQFF	TGTGCCAGCTCACCAAGGCAGGGGTGGGATGAGCAGTTCTTC
TRBV19	TRBD2	NA	TRBJ2-1	CASSYRGGTSGNHEQFF	TGTGCCAGTAGTTACAGGGGGGGGACTAGCGGGAATCATGAGCAGTTCTTC
TRBV2	TRBD1	NA	TRBJ2-3	CASSYGLTGTGGLGVTDTQYF	TGTGCCAGCAGTTACGGGTTGACAGGGACAGGGGGACTAGGCGTCACAGATACGCAGTATTTT
TRBV5-5	NA	NA	TRBJ1-2	CASSLSVGISYGYTF	TGTGCCAGCAGCTTGTCTGTGGGCATTTCCTATGGCTACACCTTC
TRBV5-8	TRBD1	NA	TRBJ1-5	CASSSRDRANQPQHF	TGTGCCAGCAGCTCCCGGGACAGGGCCAATCAGCCCCAGCATTTT
TRBV19	NA	few	TRBJ2-7	CASSSLEGLAYEQYF	TGTGCCAGTAGCTCCCTTGAGGGGCTGGCCTACGAGCAGTACTTC